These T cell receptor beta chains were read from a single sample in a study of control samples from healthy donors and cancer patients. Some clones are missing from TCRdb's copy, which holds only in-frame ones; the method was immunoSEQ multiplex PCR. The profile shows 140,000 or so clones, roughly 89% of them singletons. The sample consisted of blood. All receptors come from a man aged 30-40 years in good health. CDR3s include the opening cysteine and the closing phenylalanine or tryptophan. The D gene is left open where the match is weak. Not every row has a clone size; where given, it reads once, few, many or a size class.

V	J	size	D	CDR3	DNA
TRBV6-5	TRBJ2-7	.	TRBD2	CASSLAGTSKNYEQYF	TGTGCCAGCAGTTTAGCCGGGACTAGTAAAAACTACGAGCAGTACTTC
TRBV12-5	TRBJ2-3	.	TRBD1	CASGLDTGTVWQYF	TGTGCTAGTGGTTTGGACACCGGGACAGTATGGCAGTATTTT
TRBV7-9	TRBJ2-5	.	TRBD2	CASSFAGGAGETQYF	TGTGCCAGCAGCTTCGCCGGGGGGGCCGGGGAGACCCAGTACTTC
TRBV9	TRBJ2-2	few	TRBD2	CASSPKASGNTGELFF	TGTGCCAGCAGCCCCAAGGCTAGCGGAAACACCGGGGAGCTGTTTTTT
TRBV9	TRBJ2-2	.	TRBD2	CASSTLSSGGALGELFF	TGTGCCAGCAGCACCCTTTCTAGCGGGGGGGCCCTAGGGGAGCTGTTTTTT
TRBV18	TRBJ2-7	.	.	CASSPEGRGYEQYF	TGTGCCAGCTCCCCCGAGGGCAGGGGCTACGAGCAGTACTTC
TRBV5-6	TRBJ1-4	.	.	CASSLRPLANEKLFF	TGTGCCAGCAGCTTGCGGCCACTTGCTAATGAAAAACTGTTTTTT
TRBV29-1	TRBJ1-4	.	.	CSVATGSANEKLFF	TGCAGCGTGGCGACAGGATCCGCTAATGAAAAACTGTTTTTT
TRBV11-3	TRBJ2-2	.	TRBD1	CASSAPGGAYTGELFF	TGTGCCAGCAGCGCTCCAGGGGGCGCTTACACCGGGGAGCTGTTTTTT
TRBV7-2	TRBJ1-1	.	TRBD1	CASSFQGAPTEAFF	TGTGCCAGCAGCTTTCAGGGGGCGCCCACTGAAGCTTTCTTT
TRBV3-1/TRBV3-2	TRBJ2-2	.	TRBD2	CASSQVATSGANGELFF	TGTGCCAGCAGCCAAGTGGCAACTAGCGGGGCTAACGGGGAGCTGTTTTTT
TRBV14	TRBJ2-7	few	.	CASSRPGPPDEQYF	TGTGCCAGCAGCCGACCGGGACCCCCGGACGAGCAGTACTTC
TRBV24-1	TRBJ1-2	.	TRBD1	CATSEPGTAYGYTF	TGTGCCACCAGTGAGCCGGGGACAGCATATGGCTACACCTTC
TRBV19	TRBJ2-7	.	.	CASNDRNSYEQYF	TGTGCCAGTAACGACAGAAACTCCTACGAGCAGTACTTC
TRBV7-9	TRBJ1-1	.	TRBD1	CASSSIGTGENTEAFF	TGTGCCAGCAGCTCGATTGGGACAGGGGAGAACACTGAAGCTTTCTTT
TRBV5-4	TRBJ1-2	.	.	CASSLDNSNYGYTF	TGTGCCAGCAGCTTGGATAACAGTAACTATGGCTACACCTTC
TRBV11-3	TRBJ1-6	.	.	CASSSGRGGSPLHF	TGTGCCAGCAGCTCTGGACGGGGGGGATCACCCCTCCACTTT
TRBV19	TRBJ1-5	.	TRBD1	CASSAGTGWGKLYQPQHF	TGTGCCAGTAGCGCCGGGACAGGGTGGGGGAAACTTTATCAGCCCCAGCATTTT
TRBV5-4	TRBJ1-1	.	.	CASSLDGGGTEAFF	TGTGCCAGCAGCTTGGACGGGGGTGGCACTGAAGCTTTCTTT
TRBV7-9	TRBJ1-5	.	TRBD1	CASTVDRGNQPQHF	TGTGCCAGCACCGTTGACAGGGGCAATCAGCCCCAGCATTTT
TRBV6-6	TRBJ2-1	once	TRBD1	CASSTLGQGAYNEQFF	TGTGCCAGCAGTACTCTCGGACAGGGGGCCTACAATGAGCAGTTCTTC
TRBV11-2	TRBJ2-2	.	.	CASSLSGAGELFF	TGTGCCAGCAGCTTGAGTGGGGCGGGGGAGCTGTTTTTT
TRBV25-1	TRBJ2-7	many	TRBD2	CASSDRLTSGSSYEQYF	TGTGCCAGCAGTGACCGCCTCACTAGCGGGAGCTCCTACGAGCAGTACTTC
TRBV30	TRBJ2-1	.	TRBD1	CAWRRQGAVQFF	TGTGCCTGGAGGCGACAGGGGGCCGTGCAGTTCTTC
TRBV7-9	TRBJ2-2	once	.	CASSLTLAGELFF	TGTGCCAGCAGCTTAACCCTGGCCGGGGAGCTGTTTTTT
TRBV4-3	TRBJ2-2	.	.	CASSQEIGELFF	TGCGCCAGCAGCCAAGAGATCGGGGAGCTGTTTTTT
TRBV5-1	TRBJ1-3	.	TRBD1	CASSISTGGFVSGNTIYF	TGCGCCAGCAGCATTAGTACAGGGGGGTTTGTCTCTGGAAACACCATATATTTT
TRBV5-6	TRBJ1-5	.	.	CASSLSIGRGSQPQHF	TGTGCCAGCAGCTTGTCGATCGGACGAGGGAGTCAGCCCCAGCATTTT
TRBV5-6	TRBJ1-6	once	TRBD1	CASTPHTRQGKGSPLHF	TGTGCCAGCACCCCTCATACACGACAGGGGAAGGGCTCACCCCTCCACTTT
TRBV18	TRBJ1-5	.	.	CASSPVGGSNQPQHF	TGTGCCAGCTCACCGGTCGGGGGTAGCAATCAGCCCCAGCATTTT
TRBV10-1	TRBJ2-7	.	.	CASTKPGGRNDEQYF	TGCGCCAGCACCAAACCCGGGGGGCGTAACGACGAGCAGTACTTC
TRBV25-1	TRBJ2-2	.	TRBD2	CASSETSSNTGELFF	TGTGCCAGCAGCGAGACTAGCAGTAACACCGGGGAGCTGTTTTTT
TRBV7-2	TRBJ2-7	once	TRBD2	CASSLGPRGALREQYF	TGTGCCAGCAGCTTAGGGCCGCGGGGGGCACTACGGGAGCAGTACTTC
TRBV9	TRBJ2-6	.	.	CASGGGATTPGGANVLTF	TGTGCCAGCGGCGGAGGGGCTACGACACCCGGTGGGGCCAACGTCCTGACTTTC
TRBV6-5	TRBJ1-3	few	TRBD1	CASSTGGSGNTIYF	TGTGCCAGCAGCACAGGGGGCTCTGGAAACACCATATATTTT
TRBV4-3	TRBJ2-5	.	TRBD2	CASSQWTGGETQYF	TGCGCCAGCAGCCAATGGACGGGGGGGGAGACCCAGTACTTC
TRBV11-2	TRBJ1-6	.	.	CASSLDPSPNSPLHF	TGTGCCAGCAGCTTAGATCCGTCGCCGAATTCACCCCTCCACTTT
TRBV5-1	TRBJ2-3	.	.	CASSLGLTQYF	TGCGCCAGCAGCTTGGGGCTAACGCAGTATTTT
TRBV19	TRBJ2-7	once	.	CASSIVGGAAIYEQYF	TGTGCCAGTAGTATTGTGGGTGGGGCCGCAATCTACGAGCAGTACTTC
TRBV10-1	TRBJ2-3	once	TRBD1	CASSESDRGLGDTQYF	TGCGCCAGCAGTGAGTCGGACAGGGGGCTGGGAGATACGCAGTATTTT
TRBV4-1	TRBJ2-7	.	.	CASSQEQGSYEQYF	TGCGCCAGCAGCCAAGAACAGGGTAGCTACGAGCAGTACTTC
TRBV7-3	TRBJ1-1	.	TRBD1	CASSPPTGETEAFF	TGTGCCAGCAGCCCCCCGACAGGGGAGACTGAAGCTTTCTTT
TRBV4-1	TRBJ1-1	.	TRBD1	CASSQGQLNTEAFF	TGCGCCAGCAGCCAGGGACAGCTGAACACTGAAGCTTTCTTT
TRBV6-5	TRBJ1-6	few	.	CASSYVGQNNSPLHF	TGTGCCAGCAGTTACGTAGGACAGAACAATTCACCCCTCCACTTT
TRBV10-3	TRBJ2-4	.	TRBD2	CAISDNSGDPNIQYF	TGTGCCATCAGTGATAATAGCGGGGACCCAAACATTCAGTACTTC
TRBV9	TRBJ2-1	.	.	CASARLKHFHNEQFF	TGTGCCAGCGCCCGACTAAAACATTTCCACAATGAGCAGTTCTTC
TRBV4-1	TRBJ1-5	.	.	CASSQEDQFNQPQHF	TGCGCCAGCAGCCAAGAGGACCAGTTCAATCAGCCCCAGCATTTT
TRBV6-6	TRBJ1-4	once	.	CASSRTAGEKLFF	TGTGCCAGCAGTCGGACTGCGGGGGAAAAACTGTTTTTT
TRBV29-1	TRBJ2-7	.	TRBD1	CSVATRGQGFYEQYF	TGCAGCGTAGCAACCCGGGGACAGGGGTTCTACGAGCAGTACTTC
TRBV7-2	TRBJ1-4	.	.	CASSTPSDRPLKLFF	TGTGCCAGCAGCACCCCTTCGGACAGACCACTAAAACTGTTTTTT
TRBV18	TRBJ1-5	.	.	CASSPDTKSQPQHF	TGTGCCAGCTCACCGGACACGAAATCTCAGCCCCAGCATTTT